These 5 T cell receptor beta chains were sequenced from one sample in a study of blood T cell repertoires in COVID-19. The table came from immunoSEQ multiplex PCR; TCRdb's copy has only in-frame clones and leaves some out. The data hold some 360,000 clones, with roughly 90% observed a single time. Sequencing used PBMCs or T cells enriched from blood (not recorded which). The receptors originated from a woman aged 25 to 39 who had been exposed to COVID-19.

This clone occurred a few times. The CDR3 spells CASSLVNEQFF. For the CDR3, the DNA is TGTGCCAGCAGCCTTGTAAATGAGCAGTTCTTC. The V gene is TRBV7-9, the J gene TRBJ2-1, with no clear D. The CDR3 is made up of 11 amino acids. Deletions cut 5 bases from V and 7 bases from J, with 6 bases between. CDR1 and CDR2 from the germline V gene are SEHNR and FQNEAQ (reference sequence).

This chain connects TRBV3-1 (or the pseudogene TRBV3-2) to TRBJ2-7, with D perhaps matching TRBD1 (5 bases). Trimming cost V 1 base and J 6 bases, with 10 bases left between them. Germline V gives CDR1 LGHDT, CDR2 YNNKEL (reference sequence). This CDR3 has 13 residues. CDR3 coding DNA: TGTGCCAGCAGCCAAGCTCCAGGGCCCGAGCAGTACTTC. It encodes CASSQAPGPEQYF.

The gene calls are TRBV19 and TRBJ1-6; D uncertain. The CDR3 loop spans 15 amino acids. Trimming shortened V by 6 bases and J by 5 bases, and 14 bases separated the two germline ends. The germline gives CDR1 LNHDA, CDR2 SQIVND (reference sequence). The CDR3 DNA is TGTGCCAGTAGAAAATGGACGGGAGATAATTCACCCCTCCACTTT. It translates to CASRKWTGDNSPLHF.

The chain uses TRBV30 and TRBJ1-5; TRBD1 is a possible D gene (5 bases). The CDR3 has 15 residues. V shed 0 bases and J shed 1 base, with 10 bases lying between them. The germline V gene has CDR1 GTSNPN and CDR2 SVGIG (reference sequence). This CDR3 is CAWSVQQGSNQPQHF. For the CDR3, the DNA is TGTGCCTGGAGTGTCCAGCAGGGAAGCAATCAGCCCCAGCATTTT.

V gene TRBV5-5 combines with J gene TRBJ1-1; D unresolved. Germline V gives CDR1 SGHKS, CDR2 YYEKEE (reference sequence). This CDR3 is 14 amino acids long. The V end was cut by 0 bases, the J end by 4 bases, with 10 bases between. CDR3 in DNA: TGTGCCAGCAGCTTGGATTCTGCGCGCACTGAAGCTTTCTTT. Protein sequence: CASSLDSARTEAFF.